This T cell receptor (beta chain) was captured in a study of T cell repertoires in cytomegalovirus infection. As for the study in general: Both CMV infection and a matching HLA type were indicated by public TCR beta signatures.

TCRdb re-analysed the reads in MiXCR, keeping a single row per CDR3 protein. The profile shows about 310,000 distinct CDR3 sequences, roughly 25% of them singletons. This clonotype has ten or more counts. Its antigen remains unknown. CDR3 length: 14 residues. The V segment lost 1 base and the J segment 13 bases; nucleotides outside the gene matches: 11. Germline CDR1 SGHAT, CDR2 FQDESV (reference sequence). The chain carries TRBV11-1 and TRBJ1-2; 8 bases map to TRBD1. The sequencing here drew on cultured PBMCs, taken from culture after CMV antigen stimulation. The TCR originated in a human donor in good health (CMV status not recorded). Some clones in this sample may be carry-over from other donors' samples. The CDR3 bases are TGTGCCAGCAGCTTAGGGGCCGGGACAGGAGTCTGCACCTTC. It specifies CASSLGAGTGVCTF.